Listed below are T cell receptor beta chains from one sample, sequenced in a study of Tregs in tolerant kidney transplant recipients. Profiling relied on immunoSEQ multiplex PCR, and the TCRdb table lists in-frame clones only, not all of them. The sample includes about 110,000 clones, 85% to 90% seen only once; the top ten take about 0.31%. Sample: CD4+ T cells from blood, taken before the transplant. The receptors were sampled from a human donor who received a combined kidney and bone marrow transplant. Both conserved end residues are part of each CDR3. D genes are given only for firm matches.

CDR3: CASSRSTATNEKLFF
J: TRBJ1-4
D: -
V: TRBV18

CDR3: CASSLGDIGDTQYF
J: TRBJ2-3
D: -
V: TRBV5-1

CDR3: CASSFGGANYGYTF
J: TRBJ1-2
D: -
V: TRBV7-9

CDR3: CATSRGGDQPQHF
J: TRBJ1-5
D: -
V: TRBV15

CDR3: CASSLVLHETQYF
J: TRBJ2-5
D: -
V: TRBV5-1

CDR3: CASSPRENTEAFF
J: TRBJ1-1
D: -
V: TRBV5-8

CDR3: CASSGRRDRQETQYF
J: TRBJ2-5
D: -
V: TRBV19

CDR3: CASSPNRDRDYEQYF
J: TRBJ2-7
D: TRBD1
V: TRBV27

CDR3: CASSLAGLAGGSGELFF
J: TRBJ2-2
D: TRBD2
V: TRBV5-1

CDR3: CASSELGDRVSGNTIYF
J: TRBJ1-3
D: TRBD1
V: TRBV2

CDR3: CASSHPTGLSGNTIYF
J: TRBJ1-3
D: TRBD1
V: TRBV4-3

CDR3: CASSLLGAYEQYF
J: TRBJ2-7
D: -
V: TRBV5-6

CDR3: CATSPTRVADTQYF
J: TRBJ2-3
D: -
V: TRBV15

CDR3: CASSLGTIDNEQFF
J: TRBJ2-1
D: TRBD2
V: TRBV5-6

CDR3: CASSLGGGAKETQYF
J: TRBJ2-5
D: TRBD2
V: TRBV7-9

CDR3: CASSQPRTSGFRNEQFF
J: TRBJ2-1
D: TRBD2
V: TRBV4-1

CDR3: CAISQGTGAYEQYF
J: TRBJ2-7
D: -
V: TRBV10-3

CDR3: CASRLAGAAYEQYF
J: TRBJ2-7
D: TRBD2
V: TRBV7-2

CDR3: CASSSGLMDAGELFF
J: TRBJ2-2
D: -
V: TRBV5-4

CDR3: CSVEEEQGAEAFF
J: TRBJ1-1
D: TRBD1
V: TRBV29-1

CDR3: CASSLSQGRGGYTF
J: TRBJ1-2
D: -
V: TRBV28

CDR3: CASSPGDLETQYF
J: TRBJ2-5
D: -
V: TRBV5-1

CDR3: CASSFDRVRMGNEQFF
J: TRBJ2-1
D: TRBD1
V: TRBV28

CDR3: CASSPTAGALEQYF
J: TRBJ2-7
D: -
V: TRBV18

CDR3: CASSRATDTQYF
J: TRBJ2-3
D: -
V: TRBV10-1

CDR3: CASGFGTDGRGETQYF
J: TRBJ2-5
D: TRBD2
V: TRBV12-5

CDR3: CASSGGTGWNTEAFF
J: TRBJ1-1
D: TRBD1
V: TRBV5-1

CDR3: CASSSGSYSEQYF
J: TRBJ2-7
D: -
V: TRBV5-1

CDR3: CASSQRTSGRSNEQYF
J: TRBJ2-7
D: TRBD2
V: TRBV11-3

CDR3: CASSDSLAVNEQFF
J: TRBJ2-1
D: TRBD2
V: TRBV25-1

CDR3: CASSFPGSSYNEQFF
J: TRBJ2-1
D: -
V: TRBV28

CDR3: CASSPRLAGGENEQFF
J: TRBJ2-1
D: TRBD2
V: TRBV10-1

CDR3: CASSLPGTSTNEQYF
J: TRBJ2-7
D: TRBD2
V: TRBV5-6

CDR3: CASSLRQGGVYLF
J: TRBJ1-1
D: TRBD1
V: TRBV5-1

CDR3: CASSPPTGAVSGANVLTF
J: TRBJ2-6
D: TRBD1
V: TRBV18

CDR3: CASSDGTSMGEQYF
J: TRBJ2-7
D: TRBD2
V: TRBV9

CDR3: CASRETGSLFTEELFF
J: TRBJ2-2
D: TRBD1
V: TRBV2

CDR3: CASSPGEGSTEAFF
J: TRBJ1-1
D: -
V: TRBV11-2

CDR3: CASSLLAGGLGTQYF
J: TRBJ2-5
D: TRBD2
V: TRBV7-7

CDR3: CASSFVTTGGTYEQYF
J: TRBJ2-7
D: TRBD1
V: TRBV7-9

CDR3: CASSNKGAGETEAFF
J: TRBJ1-1
D: TRBD1
V: TRBV5-4

CDR3: CASSEVSRGPTFHF
J: TRBJ1-6
D: -
V: TRBV6-1

CDR3: CAWTRDRGRSGANVLTF
J: TRBJ2-6
D: TRBD1
V: TRBV30

CDR3: CASTPGGSRYEQYF
J: TRBJ2-7
D: -
V: TRBV7-6

CDR3: CAWGGTSGRGDEQFF
J: TRBJ2-1
D: TRBD2
V: TRBV30

CDR3: CASSLSTYEQYF
J: TRBJ2-7
D: -
V: TRBV7-8

CDR3: CASSPLGLLGNNEQFF
J: TRBJ2-1
D: -
V: TRBV18

CDR3: CASSPQGAHYGYTF
J: TRBJ1-2
D: TRBD1
V: TRBV28

CDR3: CASRLNVRTVTNYGYTF
J: TRBJ1-2
D: -
V: TRBV5-1

CDR3: CASSPRLAGEAQYF
J: TRBJ2-3
D: TRBD2
V: TRBV19

CDR3: CASSLEGVRNEQFF
J: TRBJ2-1
D: -
V: TRBV5-1